A single sample is the source of the 25 T cell receptor beta chains below, sequenced in a study of T cell repertoires in cytomegalovirus infection. TCRdb used MiXCR to reprocess the reads, holding one entry per CDR3 protein. The sample holds 650,000 to 900,000 distinct CDR3 sequences, under 35% seen once. Antigens of these TCRs are unknown. The source was cultured CD8+ T cells from PBMCs, collected from culture after CMV antigen stimulation. The receptor set was obtained from a human donor in good health (CMV status not recorded). Some clones in this sample may be carry-over from other donors' samples.

This clonotype was seen more than once but under ten times. This chain uses TRBV28 with TRBJ2-2; D possibly corresponds to TRBD2 (5 bases). The germline V and J ends were trimmed by 6 bases and 4 bases, with 12 bases remaining between them. The length of the CDR3 is 14 residues. Germline loops: CDR1 MDHEN, CDR2 SYDVKM. CDR3 bases: TGTGCCAGCAGCCCCCCAGCGGTCACCGGGGAGCTGTTTTTT. Translated, it gives CASSPPAVTGELFF.

This chain's CDR3 is CSVGEGVGTEAFF. As DNA, the CDR3 is TGCAGCGTTGGAGAGGGGGTGGGCACTGAAGCTTTCTTT. The rearrangement links TRBV29-1 to TRBJ1-1, with TRBD1 as a possible D gene (6 bases). CDR1 is SQVTM and CDR2 is ANQGSEA in the germline V gene. Trimming stripped 4 bases from V and 4 bases from J, with 13 bases between. This CDR3 region has 13 residues.

The chain has TRBV28 and TRBJ2-7; D perhaps matches TRBD2 (6 bases). Germline values: CDR1 MDHEN, CDR2 SYDVKM. The CDR3 has 14 amino acids. With 6 bases removed from V and 2 bases from J, the gap between germline ends came to 14 bases. In DNA form, the CDR3 reads TGTGCCAGCAGCGGCGGGGCGGCCACCTACGAGCAGTACGTC. Its protein product is CASSGGAATYEQYV.

The chain recombines TRBV7-6 with TRBJ2-4, with 12 bases matching TRBD2. The CDR3 has 18 residues. Germline V gene sequence: CDR1 SGHVS, CDR2 FNYEAQ. With V trimmed by 4 bases and J by 0 bases, 7 bases remained unmatched. The CDR3 loop reads CASSSLAGGQGAKNIQYF. CDR3 sequence (DNA): TGTGCCAGCAGCTCACTAGCGGGGGGCCAGGGAGCCAAAAACATTCAGTACTTC.

The CDR3 spells CATSTGINTGELFF. The CDR3 DNA sequence: TGTGCCACCTCGACAGGAATAAACACCGGGGAGCTGTTTTTT. The chain couples TRBV6-1 to TRBJ2-2; a possible D gene is TRBD1 (6 bases). Germline V gene data show CDR1 as MNHNS and CDR2 as SASEGT. The CDR3 loop spans 14 amino acids. Trimming left V 10 bases short and J 2 bases short, with 14 bases between.

V and J are TRBV27 and TRBJ2-1; D gene uncertain. There are 12 residues in the CDR3. The V end was cut by 4 bases, the J end by 5 bases, with 6 bases between. The V gene's germline CDR1 is MNHEY and CDR2 SMNVEV (reference sequence). The CDR3, as DNA: TGTGCCAGCAGTTCACCTAACAATGAGCAGTTCTTC. Translating gives CASSSPNNEQFF.

CDR3 loop: CASSARLNSYEQYF. DNA of the CDR3: TGTGCCAGCAGCGCCCGACTGAACTCCTACGAGCAGTACTTC. V gene TRBV7-6 combines with J gene TRBJ2-7; no clear D. Germline loops: CDR1 SGHVS, CDR2 FNYEAQ. The CDR3 covers 14 residues. V was trimmed by 5 bases and J by 0 bases, leaving 11 bases between them.

This clonotype has a handful of counts. The chain recombines TRBV7-9 with TRBJ2-7, with D perhaps assigned TRBD1 or TRBD2 (5 bases each). This CDR3 is 13 amino acids long. Germline lookup yields CDR1 SEHNR and CDR2 FQNEAQ (reference sequence). Trimming left V 5 bases short and J 5 bases short, with 13 bases between. This chain's CDR3 is CASSAKSGHEQYV. The CDR3 DNA reads TGTGCCAGCAGCGCCAAGTCGGGACACGAGCAGTACGTC.

This clonotype came up many times. V is TRBV19 and J is TRBJ1-2; D not resolved. The germline V and J ends were trimmed by 5 bases and 6 bases, with 13 bases remaining between them. This CDR3 comprises 13 residues. CDR1 is LNHDA and CDR2 is SQIVND in the germline V gene (reference sequence). CDR3 sequence: CASSPDNLDGYTF. The CDR3 DNA reads TGTGCCAGTAGTCCCGACAACCTCGATGGCTACACCTTC.

The chain carries TRBV19 and TRBJ1-1; D is unresolved. V was pared by 4 bases and J by 4 bases, with 10 bases between. From germline, CDR1 is LNHDA and CDR2 SQIVND (reference sequence). The CDR3 runs 13 residues. The CDR3 nucleotides are TGTGCCAGTAGTAACTTAGAGAGCACTGAAGCTTTCTTT. Amino acid sequence: CASSNLESTEAFF. Full variable domain (remainder filled in from reference TRBV19 and TRBJ1-1): DGGITQSPKYLFRKEGQNVTLSCEQNLNHDAMYWYRQDPGQGLRLIYYSQIVNDFQKGDIAEGYSVSREKKESFPLTVTSAQKNPTAFYLCASSNLESTEAFFGQGTRLTVV.

This clonotype has only a few counts. J is TRBJ2-6 and V is TRBV10-3; D is undetermined. V was pared by 7 bases and J by 2 bases, with 15 bases between. CDR3 length equals 16 residues. CDR1 ENHRY and CDR2 SYGVKD come from the germline V gene. CDR3 coding DNA: TGTGCCATCAAGGTCGCAACTCCCCCTGGGGCCAACGTCCTGACTTTC. It specifies CAIKVATPPGANVLTF.

This clonotype occurred a few times. The chain links TRBV2 to TRBJ2-1, with D possibly matching TRBD2 (5 bases). Trimming pared 8 bases from V and 4 bases from J, leaving 15 bases between. CDR1 and CDR2 (germline): SNHLY, FYNNEI. The CDR3 is 14 amino acids. The CDR3 DNA follows: TGTGCCAGCTCCAGCCCCGGGGTTTACAATGAGCAGTTCTTC. It yields the protein CASSSPGVYNEQFF.

There are a few counts of this clonotype. The rearrangement uses TRBV6-6 and TRBJ2-7; 7 bases fit TRBD2. The V and J ends lost 7 bases and 0 bases, in that order; junction bases with no gene match: 6. Germline CDR1 is MNHNY and CDR2 is SVGAGI (reference sequence). CDR3 length equals 14 residues. DNA for the CDR3: TGTGCCAGCACCCTAGCGGCTAGCTCCTACGAGCAGTACTTC. It encodes CASTLAASSYEQYF.

The chain combines TRBV24-1 with TRBJ1-1; unclear D gene. CDR1 and CDR2 (germline): KGHDR, SFDVKD. The CDR3 consists of 15 residues. V was trimmed by 5 bases and J by 11 bases, leaving 23 bases between them. CDR3 in amino acids: CATSVKNSLWSKAFF. In DNA form, the CDR3 reads TGTGCCACCAGTGTTAAGAATTCCCTTTGGAGTAAGGCTTTCTTT.

The CDR3 is CASSLLGRGSNQPQHF. DNA for the CDR3: TGTGCCAGCAGCTTATTAGGCAGGGGATCCAATCAGCCCCAGCATTTT. V usage is TRBV7-6 and J usage is TRBJ1-5; possibly TRBD1 for D (6 bases). The CDR3 covers 16 residues. Germline lookup yields CDR1 SGHVS and CDR2 FNYEAQ. Trimming took 2 bases from V and 3 from J, leaving 14 bases between them.

The rearrangement joins TRBV27 to TRBJ1-6; D is perhaps TRBD1 (5 bases). CDR1 and CDR2 from the germline V gene are MNHEY and SMNVEV (reference sequence). V was shortened by 8 bases and J by 0 bases, with 23 bases between the two germline ends. This CDR3 has 19 amino acids. This CDR3 reads CASRSRDSLKGSYNSPLHF. CDR3 DNA: TGTGCCAGCCGAAGCCGGGACTCCCTTAAGGGCTCCTATAATTCACCCCTCCACTTT.

In its sample, this clonotype was seen many times. The chain carries TRBV7-6 and TRBJ1-4, with D uncertain. CDR3 size: 14 residues. The germline V gene has CDR1 SGHVS and CDR2 FNYEAQ. V was trimmed by 5 bases and J by 1 base, leaving 8 bases between them. The CDR3 here is CASSPDGTNEKLFF. CDR3 nucleotides: TGTGCCAGCAGCCCGGACGGAACTAATGAAAAACTGTTTTTT.

This clonotype was recorded a few times. The rearrangement joins TRBV27 to TRBJ2-7, with D possibly TRBD1 on 5 matching bases. The V gene's germline CDR1 is MNHEY and CDR2 SMNVEV (reference sequence). V lost 7 bases and J 3 bases, leaving 16 bases between the germline ends. The CDR3 runs to 14 residues. The CDR3 sequence: CASIPKGRDYEQYF. The CDR3 DNA sequence: TGTGCCAGCATCCCTAAAGGCAGGGACTACGAGCAGTACTTC.

This clonotype was found once. The CDR3 bases are TGTGCCAGCAGTATCCTTTGGAGCTTTTCCTACAATGAGCAGTTCTTC. Protein product: CASSILWSFSYNEQFF. J is TRBJ2-1 and V is TRBV6-2 or TRBV6-3, with D unresolved. In germline, CDR1 is MNHEY, CDR2 SVGEGT. V lost 5 bases and J lost 1, with 15 bases in between. The CDR3 covers 16 residues.

The rearrangement links TRBV9 to TRBJ2-2, with 7 bases fitting TRBD1. Germline lookup yields CDR1 SGDLS and CDR2 YYNGEE. CDR3 length: 15 amino acids. The V and J ends lost 0 bases and 4 bases, in that order; junction bases with no gene match: 3. The CDR3 sequence is CASSVEGGGTGELFF. The CDR3, as DNA: TGTGCCAGCAGCGTAGAAGGGGGCGGCACCGGGGAGCTGTTTTTT.

This clonotype was detected a few times. The junction and the germline gene differ at one end; a read error may be behind it. This chain joins TRBV7-6 and TRBJ1-4, with unresolved D. Germline V gene sequence: CDR1 SGHVS, CDR2 FNYEAQ. CDR3 length: 17 amino acids. CDR3 region: CASSFDGIHYPNEKLFF. The CDR3 DNA reads as TGTGCTAGCAGCTTTGATGGGATCCACTACCCTAATGAAAAACTGTTTTTT. The full variable domain, completed using reference TRBV7-6 and TRBJ1-4, is GAGVSQSPRYKVTKRGQDVALRCDPISGHVSLYWYRQALGQGPEFLTYFNYEAQQDKSGLPNDRFSAERPEGSISTLTIQRTEQRDSAMYRCASSFDGIHYPNEKLFFGSGTQLSVL.

The gene calls are TRBV10-3 and TRBJ1-1; possibly TRBD1 for D (5 bases). The CDR3 consists of 16 residues. Trimming shortened V by 10 bases and J by 0 bases, and 21 bases separated the two germline ends. The germline V gene has CDR1 ENHRY and CDR2 SYGVKD. The CDR3 DNA is TGTGCCACCAACACCCTTTCGACAGACATGAACACTGAAGCTTTCTTT. Its translation is CATNTLSTDMNTEAFF.

This chain uses TRBV5-6 with TRBJ1-1, with D maybe TRBD1 (5 bases). CDR1 SGHDT and CDR2 YYEEEE come from the germline V gene. V dropped 4 bases and J dropped 5 bases, with 12 bases sitting between them. The CDR3 consists of 13 residues. As DNA, the CDR3 is TGTGCCAGCAGCGCGGGACGGACGACTGAAGCTTTCTTT. As protein: CASSAGRTTEAFF.

The chain carries TRBV12-3 or TRBV12-4 and TRBJ1-1; a possible D gene is TRBD1 (5 bases). The germline V and J ends were trimmed by 3 bases and 5 bases, with 19 bases remaining between them. The CDR3 sequence is 16 residues long. In DNA, the CDR3 is TGTGCCAGCAGTTTCAGTCAGGGAAGAGCCCTTACTGAAGCTTTCTTT. As protein: CASSFSQGRALTEAFF.

This clonotype was found a few times. An end of the junction differs from the germline gene, which may be a read error. The J gene is TRBJ2-5, the V gene TRBV4-1; perhaps TRBD1 as D (8 bases). Germline values: CDR1 MGHRA, CDR2 YSYEKL. The CDR3 is 19 amino acids. CDR3 sequence reads: CASSLRGYPGTGGGETQYF. For the CDR3, the DNA is TGTGCCAGCAGCCTCCGGGGCTATCCCGGGACAGGCGGGGGAGAGACCCAGTACTTC.